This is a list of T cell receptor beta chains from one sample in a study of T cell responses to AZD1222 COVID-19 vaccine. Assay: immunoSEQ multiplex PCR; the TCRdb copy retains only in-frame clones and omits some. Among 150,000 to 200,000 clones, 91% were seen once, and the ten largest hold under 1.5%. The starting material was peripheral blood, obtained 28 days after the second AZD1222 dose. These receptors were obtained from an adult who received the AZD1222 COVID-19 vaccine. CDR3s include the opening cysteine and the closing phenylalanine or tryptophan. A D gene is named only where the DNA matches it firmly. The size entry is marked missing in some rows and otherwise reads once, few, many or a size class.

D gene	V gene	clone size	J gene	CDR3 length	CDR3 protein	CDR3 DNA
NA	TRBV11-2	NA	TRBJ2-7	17	CASSLSPGKDSSYEQYF	TGTGCCAGCAGCTTAAGCCCCGGGAAAGATTCTTCCTACGAGCAGTACTTC
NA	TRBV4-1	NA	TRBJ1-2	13	CASSLVNREGYTF	TGCGCCAGCAGCCTGGTGAACAGGGAAGGCTACACCTTC
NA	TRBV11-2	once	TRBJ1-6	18	CASSLGFRSGRLMLPLHF	TGTGCCAGCAGCTTAGGTTTTAGATCAGGACGTCTAATGTTGCCCCTCCACTTT
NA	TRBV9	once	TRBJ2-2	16	CASSVGGATNTGELFF	TGTGCCAGCAGCGTAGGTGGGGCCACGAACACCGGGGAGCTGTTTTTT
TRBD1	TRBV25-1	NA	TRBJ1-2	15	CASSEGAQGGYGYTF	TGTGCCAGCAGTGAAGGGGCCCAGGGGGGATATGGCTACACCTTC
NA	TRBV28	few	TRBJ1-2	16	CASSPTPQGRGRGYTF	TGTGCCAGCAGTCCCACACCTCAGGGGCGCGGAAGGGGCTACACCTTC
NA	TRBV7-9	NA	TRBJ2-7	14	CASSLASPVGEQYF	TGTGCCAGCAGCTTAGCGTCCCCAGTAGGCGAGCAGTACTTC
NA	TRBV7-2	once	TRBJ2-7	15	CASSLSVGSSYEQYF	TGTGCCAGCAGCTTAAGTGTAGGGAGCTCCTACGAGCAGTACTTC
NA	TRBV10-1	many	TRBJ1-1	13	CASSARGRTEAFF	TGCGCCAGCAGTGCTAGGGGTCGGACTGAAGCTTTCTTT
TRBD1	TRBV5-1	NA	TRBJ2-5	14	CASSHGQGQETQYF	TGCGCCAGCAGCCATGGACAGGGACAAGAGACCCAGTACTTC
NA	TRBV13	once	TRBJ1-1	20	CASSLGFVAPQGWMNTEAFF	TGTGCCAGCAGCTTAGGGTTTGTTGCGCCGCAGGGATGGATGAACACTGAAGCTTTCTTT
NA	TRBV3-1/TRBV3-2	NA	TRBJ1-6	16	CASSPGGLHVGSPLHF	TGTGCCAGCAGCCCCGGGGGACTCCATGTCGGTTCACCCCTCCACTTT
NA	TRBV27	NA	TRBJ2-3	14	CASSDAGGTDTQYF	TGTGCCAGTTCTGATGCCGGGGGCACAGATACGCAGTATTTT
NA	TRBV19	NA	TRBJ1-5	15	CASMFGSRSNQPQHF	TGTGCCAGTATGTTCGGAAGCCGCAGCAATCAGCCCCAGCATTTT
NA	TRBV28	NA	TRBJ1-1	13	CASSLLRNTEAFF	TGTGCCAGCAGTTTATTAAGAAACACTGAAGCTTTCTTT
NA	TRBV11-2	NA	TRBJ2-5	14	CASSLETLVKTQYF	TGTGCCAGCAGCCTCGAGACTCTGGTAAAGACCCAGTACTTC
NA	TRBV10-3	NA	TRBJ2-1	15	CAISESGLTNNEQFF	TGTGCCATCAGTGAGTCGGGTTTAACCAACAATGAGCAGTTCTTC
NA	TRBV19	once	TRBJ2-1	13	CASSIDLPHHRFF	TGTGCCAGTAGTATAGACCTTCCTCATCATCGGTTCTTC
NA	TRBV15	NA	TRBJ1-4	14	CATGVTGNNEKLFF	TGTGCCACCGGGGTTACTGGAAATAATGAAAAACTGTTTTTT
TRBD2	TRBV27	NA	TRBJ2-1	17	CASSFSPSGSSYNEQFF	TGTGCCAGCAGTTTTTCGCCTAGCGGGAGCTCCTACAATGAGCAGTTCTTC
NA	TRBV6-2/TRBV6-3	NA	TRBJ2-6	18	CASSKSGTNLDGANVLTF	TGTGCCAGCAGTAAATCCGGGACCAACCTGGATGGGGCCAACGTCCTGACTTTC
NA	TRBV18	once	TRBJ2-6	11	CASSPGNVLTF	TGTGCCAGCTCACCGGGCAACGTCCTGACTTTC
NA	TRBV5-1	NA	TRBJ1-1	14	CASSLDDRNTEAFF	TGCGCCAGCAGCTTGGATGACAGGAACACTGAAGCTTTCTTT
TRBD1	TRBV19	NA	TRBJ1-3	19	CASYRDRVISPASGNTIYF	TGTGCCAGCTACCGGGACAGGGTTATAAGTCCTGCCTCTGGAAACACCATATATTTT
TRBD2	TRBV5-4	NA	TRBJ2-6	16	CASSLREGIGANVLTF	TGTGCCAGCAGCTTGAGGGAGGGAATTGGGGCCAACGTCCTGACTTTC
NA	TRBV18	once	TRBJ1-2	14	CASSPPYMSYGYTF	TGTGCCAGCTCACCCCCCTATATGAGCTATGGCTACACCTTC
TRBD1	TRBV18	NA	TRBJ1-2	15	CASSTRTGGNYGYTF	TGTGCCAGCTCAACTCGGACAGGGGGAAACTATGGCTACACCTTC
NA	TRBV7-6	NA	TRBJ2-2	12	CASSTLGGELFF	TGTGCCAGCAGCACTCTAGGCGGGGAGCTGTTTTTT
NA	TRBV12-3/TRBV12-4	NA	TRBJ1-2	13	CASSLVGGSGYTF	TGTGCCAGCAGTTTGGTAGGGGGTTCAGGCTACACCTTC
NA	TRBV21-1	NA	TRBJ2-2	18	CASSNSPGPGGAPGELFF	TGTGCCAGCAGCAATTCCCCCGGGCCTGGAGGTGCCCCCGGGGAGCTGTTTTTT
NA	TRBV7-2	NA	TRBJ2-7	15	CASSPRARTGSEQYF	TGTGCCAGCAGCCCCCGCGCAAGAACAGGGTCCGAGCAGTACTTC
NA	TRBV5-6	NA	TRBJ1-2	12	CASASGAYGYTF	TGTGCCAGCGCATCAGGGGCCTATGGCTACACCTTC
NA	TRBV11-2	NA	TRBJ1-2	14	CASSLGARGDGYTF	TGTGCCAGCAGCTTAGGCGCCAGGGGAGATGGCTACACCTTC
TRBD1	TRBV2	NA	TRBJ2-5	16	CASSEWDRGGMETQYF	TGTGCCAGCAGTGAATGGGACAGGGGTGGGATGGAGACCCAGTACTTC
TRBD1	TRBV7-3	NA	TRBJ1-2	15	CASSQGVGRNYGYTF	TGTGCCAGCAGCCAGGGGGTGGGGAGGAACTATGGCTACACCTTC
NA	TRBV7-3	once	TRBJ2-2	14	CASLLEQAWGELFF	TGTGCCAGCTTGTTAGAACAGGCCTGGGGGGAGCTGTTTTTT
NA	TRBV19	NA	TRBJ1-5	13	CASSISGNQPQHF	TGTGCCAGTAGTATATCCGGAAATCAGCCCCAGCATTTT
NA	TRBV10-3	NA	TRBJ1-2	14	CAIRVDGRVHGYTF	TGTGCCATCCGTGTTGACGGTCGCGTCCATGGCTACACCTTC
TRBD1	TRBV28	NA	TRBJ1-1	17	CASRQEGTGASNTEAFF	TGTGCCAGCAGACAAGAGGGGACAGGGGCCTCGAACACTGAAGCTTTCTTT
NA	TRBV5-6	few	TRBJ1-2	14	CASTTGRRSYGYTF	TGTGCCAGCACTACCGGGAGGAGGTCCTATGGCTACACCTTC
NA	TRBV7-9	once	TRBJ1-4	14	CASSAGGVREKLFF	TGTGCCAGCAGCGCGGGGGGAGTGAGAGAAAAACTGTTTTTT